This entry features one T cell receptor (beta chain) sequence. Generated by immunoSEQ multiplex PCR, the TCRdb table keeps only in-frame clones and is missing some. The sample includes 200,000 to 300,000 clones, roughly 88% of them seen just once. The data derive from a study of blood T cell repertoires in COVID-19. Whole-study context: Samples representing acute and convalescent COVID-19 were sourced from the United States, Italy and Spain. T cells, B-cell-depleted T cells, or PBMCs provided the cDNA or gDNA that served as material.

The V end lost 7 bases, the J end lost 2 bases, and 17 bases lay between the germline ends. The CDR3 contains 15 residues. Germline CDR1 is LGHNT and CDR2 is FRNRAP. The chain uses TRBV12-5 and TRBJ2-5; D possibly corresponds to TRBD2 (6 bases). Input material: peripheral blood. The source of this sequence is a man aged 35 to 55 who had recovered from COVID-19. This chain's CDR3 is CASASPGLLQETQYF. In nucleotides, the CDR3 is TGTGCTAGTGCTTCCCCGGGACTTTTACAAGAGACCCAGTACTTC.